The rows below give T cell receptor beta chains drawn from one sample of a study of cytomegalovirus exposure and HLA in healthy donors. Profiled with immunoSEQ multiplex PCR; TCRdb holds only in-frame clones, not every one. The sample lists about 100,000 clones; more than 65% were seen once. Sample: PBMCs. These receptors all come from a male donor in good health and CMV-seronegative. Each CDR3 is given with its conserved first and last residue. The D gene is left open where the match is weak. Size is stated for part of the rows, as once, few or many counts, or as a class when the clone is expanded.

TRBD2	TRBV27	TRBJ2-3	NA	CASSLYLTGTSGASTDTQYF	TGTGCCAGCAGTTTATACCTGACCGGGACTAGCGGGGCCAGCACAGATACGCAGTATTTT
NA	TRBV25-1	TRBJ2-1	NA	CASSDRGRNEQFF	TGTGCCAGCAGTGATCGGGGGAGGAATGAGCAGTTCTTC
TRBD2	TRBV5-1	TRBJ2-3	NA	CASSLEREGTDTQYF	TGCGCCAGCAGCTTGGAACGGGAGGGCACAGATACGCAGTATTTT
NA	TRBV6-7	TRBJ1-5	NA	CASSYSGGSGNQPQHF	TGTGCCAGCAGTTACTCCGGGGGGTCTGGCAATCAGCCCCAGCATTTT
TRBD2	TRBV10-1	TRBJ2-2	NA	CASSLLAGEPGELFF	TGCGCCAGCAGTTTACTAGCGGGAGAGCCCGGGGAGCTGTTTTTT
NA	TRBV6-4	TRBJ2-7	NA	CASSDSANSEQYF	TGTGCCAGCAGTGACTCTGCCAATTCCGAGCAGTACTTC
NA	TRBV15	TRBJ2-1	NA	CATSRDLDSYNEQFF	TGTGCCACCAGCAGAGATTTAGACTCATACAATGAGCAGTTCTTC
NA	TRBV30	TRBJ1-3	NA	CAWSVGSSSGNTIYF	TGTGCCTGGAGTGTGGGCAGCAGCTCTGGAAACACCATATATTTT
NA	TRBV5-4	TRBJ1-1	NA	CASSWGRNTEAFF	TGTGCCAGCAGCTGGGGCAGAAACACTGAAGCTTTCTTT
NA	TRBV6-1	TRBJ1-5	NA	CASSERDSNQPQHF	TGTGCCAGCAGTGAACGGGATAGCAATCAGCCCCAGCATTTT
TRBD1	TRBV5-1	TRBJ2-1	NA	CASSDPRGNNEQFF	TGCGCCAGCAGCGACCCCAGGGGGAACAATGAGCAGTTCTTC
TRBD1	TRBV6-6	TRBJ1-2	NA	CASSLTGGGGYTF	TGTGCCAGCAGCCTCACAGGGGGTGGTGGCTACACCTTC
TRBD1	TRBV2	TRBJ1-1	NA	CATKPPGQGNGEAFF	TGTGCCACCAAACCTCCGGGACAGGGCAATGGTGAAGCTTTCTTT
TRBD1	TRBV13	TRBJ2-5	NA	CASSLTGHQETQYF	TGTGCCAGCAGCTTGACAGGGCATCAAGAGACCCAGTACTTC
NA	TRBV10-3	TRBJ2-7	NA	CAISSSYEQYF	TGTGCCATCAGTTCCTCCTACGAGCAGTACTTC
NA	TRBV5-6	TRBJ1-2	few	CASSQTGNNYGYTF	TGTGCCAGCAGCCAAACAGGAAATAACTATGGCTACACCTTC
NA	TRBV7-2	TRBJ1-5	few	CASSLFSGASNQPQHF	TGTGCCAGCAGCTTATTTTCAGGGGCTAGCAATCAGCCCCAGCATTTT